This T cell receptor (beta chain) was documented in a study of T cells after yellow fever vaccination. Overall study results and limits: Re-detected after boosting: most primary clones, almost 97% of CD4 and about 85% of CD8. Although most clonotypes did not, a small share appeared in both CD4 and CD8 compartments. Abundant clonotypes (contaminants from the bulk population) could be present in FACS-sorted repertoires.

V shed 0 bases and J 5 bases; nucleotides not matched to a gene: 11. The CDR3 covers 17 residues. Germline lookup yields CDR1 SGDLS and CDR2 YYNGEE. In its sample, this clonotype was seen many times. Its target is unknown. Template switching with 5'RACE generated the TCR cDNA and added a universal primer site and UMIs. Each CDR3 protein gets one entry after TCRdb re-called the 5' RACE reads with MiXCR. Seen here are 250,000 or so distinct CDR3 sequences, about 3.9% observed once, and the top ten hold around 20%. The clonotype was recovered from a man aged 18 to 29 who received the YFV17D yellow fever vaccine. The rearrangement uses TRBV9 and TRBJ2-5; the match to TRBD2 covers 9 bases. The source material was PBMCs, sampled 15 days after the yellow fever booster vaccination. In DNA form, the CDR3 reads TGTGCCAGCAGCGTAGGGGGGCTAGCGGGGTTTTGGGAGACCCAGTACTTC. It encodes CASSVGGLAGFWETQYF.